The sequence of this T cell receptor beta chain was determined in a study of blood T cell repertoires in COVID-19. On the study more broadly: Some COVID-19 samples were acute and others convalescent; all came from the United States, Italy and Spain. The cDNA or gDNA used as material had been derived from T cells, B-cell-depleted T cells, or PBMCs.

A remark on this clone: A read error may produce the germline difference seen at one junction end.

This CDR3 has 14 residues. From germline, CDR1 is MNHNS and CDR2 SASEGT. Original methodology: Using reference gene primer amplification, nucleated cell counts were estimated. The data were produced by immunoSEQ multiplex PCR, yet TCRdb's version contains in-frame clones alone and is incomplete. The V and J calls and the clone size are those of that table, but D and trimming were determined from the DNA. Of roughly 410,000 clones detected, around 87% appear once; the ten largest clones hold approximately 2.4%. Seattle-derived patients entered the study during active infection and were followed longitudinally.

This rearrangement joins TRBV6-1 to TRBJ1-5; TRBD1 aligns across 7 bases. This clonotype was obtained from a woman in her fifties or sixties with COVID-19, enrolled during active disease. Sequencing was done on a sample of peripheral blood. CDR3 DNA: TGTGCCAGCAGGGAAGGGACAGTAAATCAGCCCCAGCATTTT. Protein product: CASREGTVNQPQHF.